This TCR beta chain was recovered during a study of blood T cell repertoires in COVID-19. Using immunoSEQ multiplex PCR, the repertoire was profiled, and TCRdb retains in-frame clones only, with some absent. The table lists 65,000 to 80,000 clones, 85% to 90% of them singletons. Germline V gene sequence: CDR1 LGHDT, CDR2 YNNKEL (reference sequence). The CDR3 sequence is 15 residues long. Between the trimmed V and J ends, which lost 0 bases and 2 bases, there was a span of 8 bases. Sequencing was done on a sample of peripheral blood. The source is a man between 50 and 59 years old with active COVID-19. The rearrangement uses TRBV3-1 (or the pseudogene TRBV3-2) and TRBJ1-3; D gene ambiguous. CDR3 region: CASSQDTTTGNTIYF. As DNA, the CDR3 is TGTGCCAGCAGCCAAGATACGACTACTGGAAACACCATATATTTT.